This TCR beta chain was sequenced in a study of T cell responses to AZD1222 COVID-19 vaccine. Whole-study context: Analysis merged second doses at about 4 or about 12 weeks. Study conclusions and caveats: Donor demographics were predominantly white British with a female majority; clonal diversity may be underestimated. Recipients of AZD1222 seropositive at baseline numbered only six or seven.

Turning to this clone: What it recognizes is unknown.

Data came from immunoSEQ multiplex PCR; TCRdb stores just in-frame clones and leaves some out. In the table there are under 300,000 clones, 90% to 95% of which are singletons. Sequencing was performed on peripheral blood, taken on day 0 of AZD1222 vaccination. This clonotype was obtained from an adult in good health.

CDR3 protein: CASSPPGLGDYGYTF. In DNA, the CDR3 is TGTGCCAGCAGCCCTCCGGGACTGGGTGACTATGGCTACACCTTC. This chain connects TRBV7-9 to TRBJ1-2; possibly TRBD1 for D (5 bases). This CDR3 is built from 15 residues. Germline values: CDR1 SEHNR, CDR2 FQNEAQ (reference sequence). V shed 5 bases and J shed 3 bases, with 16 bases lying between them.